The clone carrying this T cell receptor (beta chain) was found a few times. Antigen unknown. The CDR3 has 14 residues. The ends lost 3 bases at V and 2 bases at J; junction bases unmatched: 4. The germline gives CDR1 SGHAT, CDR2 FQNNGV. The sample belongs to a study of radiation and T cells in renal cell carcinoma. Study conclusions and caveats: In blood, top tumor clones expanded by 2 weeks, shrinking by 4.

This sample's time point: baseline pretreatment blood. The treatment was: 15 Gy SBRT to primary tumor, nephrectomy 4 weeks later. Assay: immunoSEQ multiplex PCR; the TCRdb copy retains only in-frame clones and omits some. The sample lists 120,000 to 150,000 clones; 88% were seen once. The V and J genes are TRBV11-2 and TRBJ2-7, with 7 bases fitting TRBD1. This specimen was blood, taken from a patient whose treatment included radiotherapy and nephrectomy. The sequence was collected from a woman between 65 and 79 years old with renal cell carcinoma. The CDR3 bases are TGTGCCAGCAGCTTTGCGGACAGGACCTACGAGCAGTACTTC. It specifies CASSFADRTYEQYF.